The rows below give T cell receptor beta chains drawn from one sample of a study of metastatic and nonmetastatic thyroid tumors. TCRdb re-analyzed the PCR reads using MiXCR. The repertoire holds 30,000 to 40,000 clones, with about 20% as singletons. Material: tumor tissue. The receptors come from a male donor with papillary thyroid cancer or a benign thyroid nodule (not recorded which). Some clones in this sample may be carry-over from other donors' samples. Both conserved end residues are part of each CDR3. D genes are given only for firm matches. Some rows mark clone size as missing; the rest say once, few, many or name a class of expanded clone.

v_call,j_call,clone_size,d_call,cdr3_aa,cdr3_nt
TRBV28,TRBJ2-1,many,NA,CASSQGGSGYNEQFF,TGTGCCAGCTCCCAGGGGGGTAGCGGTTACAATGAGCAGTTCTTC
TRBV28,TRBJ2-7,NA,TRBD2,CASRVAGVYVQYF,TGTGCCTCAAGGGTGGCGGGAGTCTACGTGCAGTACTTC
TRBV7-6,TRBJ2-7,NA,NA,CVSISAFGVGGYEQYF,TGTGTCAGCATCTCTGCTTTCGGGGTGGGAGGATACGAGCAGTACTTC
TRBV20-1,TRBJ2-3,NA,NA,CSAREYSVTSTDTQYF,TGCAGTGCTAGAGAATATAGCGTTACTAGCACAGATACGCAGTATTTT
TRBV20-1,TRBJ2-7,many,TRBD2,CSAPNLAGDLSSYEQYF,TGCAGTGCCCCGAACCTAGCGGGAGATCTTTCCTCCTACGAGCAGTACTTC
TRBV7-2,TRBJ2-7,medium-sized,NA,CASSLGDTLWYEQYF,TGTGCCAGCAGCTTAGGGGACACCCTATGGTACGAGCAGTACTTC
TRBV19,TRBJ2-7,few,NA,CASSMNIFYEQYF,TGTGCCAGTAGTATGAACATTTTCTACGAGCAGTACTTC
TRBV11-2,TRBJ2-5,NA,NA,CASSLVPRGETQYF,TGTGCCAGCAGCTTAGTCCCCCGAGGAGAGACCCAGTACTTC
TRBV19,TRBJ2-7,few,NA,CASIPYVVYEQYF,TGTGCCAGTATCCCCTACGTGGTCTACGAGCAGTACTTC
TRBV5-6,TRBJ1-4,many,NA,CASSLARGDEKLFF,TGTGCCAGCAGCTTGGCTCGCGGCGACGAAAAACTGTTTTTT
TRBV27,TRBJ2-7,medium-sized,NA,CASSFGAYSHEQYF,TGTGCCAGCAGTTTTGGGGCTTACTCCCACGAGCAGTACTTC
TRBV6-1,TRBJ1-2,few,NA,CASSGGSYGYTF,TGTGCCAGCAGTGGGGGGTCCTATGGCTACACCTTC
TRBV6-4,TRBJ2-7,NA,TRBD2,CASAFHRQPGLAGVPRYEQYF,TGTGCCAGCGCCTTCCATAGACAGCCGGGACTAGCGGGAGTGCCTAGGTACGAGCAGTACTTC
TRBV7-9,TRBJ2-1,many,NA,CASSHRNNEQFF,TGTGCCAGCAGCCATAGAAACAATGAGCAGTTCTTC
TRBV6-2/TRBV6-3,TRBJ2-5,many,TRBD2,CASSDRLAGGETQYF,TGTGCCAGCAGCGACAGACTAGCGGGAGGAGAGACCCAGTACTTC
TRBV6-6,TRBJ1-6,many,NA,CASSYSGMGNSPLHF,TGTGCCAGCAGTTACTCGGGAATGGGTAATTCACCCCTCCACTTT
TRBV5-1,TRBJ1-6,many,NA,CASSLTDSRNSSPLHF,TGCGCCAGCAGCTTGACGGACAGTCGCAATAGTTCACCCCTCCACTTT
TRBV11-3,TRBJ2-7,NA,NA,CASSFSSYEQYF,TGTGCCAGCAGCTTCAGCTCCTACGAGCAGTACTTC
TRBV5-1,TRBJ2-2,many,TRBD1,CASSRDRAGELFF,TGCGCCAGCAGCCGCGACAGGGCCGGGGAGCTGTTTTTT
TRBV24-1,TRBJ2-7,NA,NA,CATNDPGRISYEQYF,TGTGCCACCAACGATCCGGGGCGTATCTCCTACGAGCAGTACTTC
TRBV13,TRBJ2-7,many,NA,CASSFSLAGSYEQYF,TGTGCCAGCAGCTTCAGTCTGGCAGGGTCCTACGAGCAGTACTTC
TRBV27,TRBJ2-1,many,NA,CASNLKTRANEQFF,TGTGCCAGCAACCTGAAGACTAGGGCCAATGAGCAGTTCTTC
TRBV5-6,TRBJ2-7,many,TRBD1,CASSLSGTGAYEQYF,TGTGCCAGCAGCTTGTCCGGGACAGGGGCCTACGAGCAGTACTTC
TRBV11-1,TRBJ2-3,few,TRBD2,CASSLESGSYTQYF,TGTGCCAGCAGCTTAGAGAGCGGGAGTTATACGCAGTATTTT
TRBV30,TRBJ2-7,many,NA,CAWSRGASYEQYF,TGTGCCTGGAGTCGGGGGGCCTCCTACGAGCAGTACTTC
TRBV20-1,TRBJ1-2,NA,NA,CSAKFDRRNYGYTF,TGCAGTGCTAAGTTCGACAGGAGGAACTATGGCTACACCTTC
TRBV12-3/TRBV12-4,TRBJ2-5,many,NA,CASSLGIAVGEETQYF,TGTGCCAGCAGTTTAGGTATAGCGGTAGGAGAGGAGACCCAGTACTTC
TRBV9,TRBJ2-5,many,NA,CASSAGQHYQETQYF,TGTGCCAGCAGCGCCGGACAGCATTACCAAGAGACCCAGTACTTC
TRBV7-9,TRBJ1-1,many,NA,CASSLVAENTEAFF,TGTGCCAGCAGCTTAGTAGCTGAGAACACTGAAGCTTTCTTT
TRBV29-1,TRBJ1-5,many,NA,CSVEEEVGREYSNQPQHF,TGCAGCGTTGAAGAGGAAGTAGGACGGGAGTATAGCAATCAGCCCCAGCATTTT
TRBV24-1,TRBJ2-2,many,TRBD2,CATSGRSRGELFF,TGTGCCACCAGCGGGAGGAGTAGGGGGGAGCTGTTTTTT
TRBV5-8,TRBJ2-5,NA,TRBD1,CAISMGTEDGGTQYF,TGTGCCATCAGCATGGGGACAGAGGATGGGGGGACCCAGTACTTC
TRBV6-2/TRBV6-3,TRBJ2-3,NA,TRBD1,CASSYWTGGTDTQYF,TGTGCCAGCAGTTACTGGACAGGAGGCACAGATACGCAGTATTTT
TRBV6-2/TRBV6-3,TRBJ2-7,few,NA,CASSLTGNRAKSYEQYF,TGTGCCAGCAGCCTAACAGGGAACCGGGCCAAGAGCTACGAGCAGTACTTC
TRBV7-2,TRBJ2-1,many,TRBD2,CASSLVPGLARTEQFF,TGTGCCAGCAGCCTAGTGCCGGGACTAGCGAGAACCGAGCAGTTCTTC
TRBV9,TRBJ2-7,many,TRBD2,CASSARDGLAGNYEQYF,TGTGCCAGCAGCGCGAGAGATGGACTAGCGGGAAACTACGAGCAGTACTTC
TRBV7-9,TRBJ2-7,medium-sized,NA,CASSLHGGQNFYEQYF,TGTGCCAGCAGCTTACATGGAGGACAGAACTTTTACGAGCAGTACTTC
TRBV6-1,TRBJ2-3,few,TRBD2,CASRSWTSGSPYTQYF,TGTGCCAGCAGATCCTGGACTAGCGGGAGCCCATATACGCAGTATTTT
TRBV6-1,TRBJ2-1,NA,NA,CASSSPRGAYNEQFF,TGTGCCAGCAGTTCCCCACGTGGAGCCTACAATGAGCAGTTCTTC
TRBV2,TRBJ2-3,many,TRBD2,CASQEREFGTDTQYF,TGTGCCAGCCAAGAGCGGGAGTTCGGTACAGATACGCAGTATTTT
TRBV6-4,TRBJ2-3,many,TRBD2,CASSVLAGGTDTQYF,TGTGCCAGCAGTGTGCTAGCGGGAGGTACAGATACGCAGTATTTT
TRBV7-7,TRBJ2-2,many,NA,CASSQRTGELFF,TGTGCTAGCAGCCAAAGGACCGGGGAGCTGTTTTTT
TRBV3-1,TRBJ2-1,many,NA,CASSLRSGRQNNEQFF,TGTGCCAGCAGCCTACGCAGCGGGCGACAAAACAATGAGCAGTTCTTC
TRBV10-1,TRBJ2-2,many,NA,CASRAPPGTGVNTGELFF,TGCGCCAGCAGAGCCCCACCCGGGACCGGGGTAAACACCGGGGAGCTGTTTTTT
TRBV6-1,TRBJ1-5,many,TRBD1,CASSLDRVSNQPQHF,TGTGCCAGCAGTTTGGACAGGGTGAGCAATCAGCCCCAGCATTTT